A selection of T cell receptor beta chains follows, all from one sample in a study of OX40 agonist ivuxolimab in advanced cancers. TCRdb's table, derived via immunoSEQ multiplex PCR, lists solely in-frame clones and lacks some. Found here are tens of thousands of clones, roughly nine tenths of them singletons; the top ten hold 0.85% to 1.2%. Sequenced here: CD4+ or CD8+ T cells sorted from blood, sampled in a trial of the OX40 agonist ivuxolimab. These receptors all come from an adult with an advanced solid tumor such as melanoma, head and neck, liver or kidney cancer. Each CDR3 is given with its conserved first and last residue. A D gene is named only where the DNA matches it firmly. Rows give clone size only sometimes, using once, few, many, or a class for an expanded clone.

clone size,J gene,D gene,V gene,CDR3 protein,CDR3 DNA
-,TRBJ1-1,-,TRBV14,CASSRTGSYTEAFF,TGTGCCAGCAGCCGTACCGGGAGCTACACTGAAGCTTTCTTT
-,TRBJ1-5,-,TRBV19,CASSGGKLGTQPQHF,TGTGCCAGTAGTGGCGGGAAATTGGGCACTCAGCCCCAGCATTTT
-,TRBJ2-5,TRBD2,TRBV7-9,CASSAVGGAPRETQYF,TGTGCCAGCAGCGCAGTCGGGGGGGCCCCTCGAGAGACCCAGTACTTC
-,TRBJ2-7,TRBD1,TRBV6-1,CASRQVGQSYEQYF,TGTGCCAGCAGGCAGGTGGGACAGTCCTACGAGCAGTACTTC
-,TRBJ1-1,TRBD1,TRBV4-2,CASSQEAGGNTEAFF,TGTGCCAGCAGCCAAGAGGCAGGGGGGAACACTGAAGCTTTCTTT
once,TRBJ2-7,-,TRBV7-4,CASSPRFIARPISSYEQYF,TGTGCCAGCAGCCCCCGTTTCATTGCCAGACCAATTAGCTCCTACGAGCAGTACTTC
-,TRBJ1-6,TRBD1,TRBV5-6,CASSLPGQGNSPLHF,TGTGCCAGCAGCCTACCGGGACAGGGGAACTCACCCCTCCACTTT
-,TRBJ2-2,-,TRBV5-6,CASSLAVGRELFF,TGTGCCAGCAGCTTGGCGGTCGGACGGGAGCTGTTTTTT
-,TRBJ2-3,-,TRBV7-9,CASSSGGGGGTDTQYF,TGTGCCAGCAGCTCCGGAGGGGGAGGGGGCACAGATACGCAGTATTTT
-,TRBJ1-4,-,TRBV6-6,CASSNERRIDEKLFF,TGTGCCAGCAGTAACGAAAGAAGAATAGATGAAAAACTGTTTTTT
once,TRBJ1-5,-,TRBV5-6,CASSRGLGDSNQPQHF,TGTGCCAGCAGCCGCGGTCTAGGGGATAGCAATCAGCCCCAGCATTTT
few,TRBJ2-3,TRBD2,TRBV6-6,CASSPGRGSTDTQYF,TGTGCCAGCTCTCCCGGGCGGGGGAGCACAGATACGCAGTATTTT
-,TRBJ1-2,TRBD1,TRBV5-1,CASSLAGGADGYTF,TGCGCCAGCAGCTTGGCAGGGGGCGCGGATGGCTACACCTTC
once,TRBJ1-1,TRBD1,TRBV5-1,CASSIRTGGNTEAFF,TGCGCCAGCAGCATACGGACAGGGGGGAACACTGAAGCTTTCTTT
once,TRBJ2-1,-,TRBV6-5,CASSTGTSAEQFF,TGTGCCAGCAGTACCGGGACTTCGGCTGAGCAGTTCTTC
-,TRBJ1-1,-,TRBV6-5,CASSSSGTEAFF,TGTGCCAGCAGTTCCTCGGGGACTGAAGCTTTCTTT
once,TRBJ2-7,-,TRBV7-5,CVRSPRPSSYEQYF,TGTGTCAGAAGCCCCAGACCGAGCTCCTACGAGCAGTACTTC
-,TRBJ2-7,-,TRBV4-2,CASSQGRGSGRQYF,TGTGCCAGCAGCCAAGGGCGGGGTTCGGGTCGGCAGTACTTC
-,TRBJ2-5,-,TRBV5-1,CASSLAGRSQETQYF,TGCGCCAGCAGCTTGGCGGGGCGCTCCCAAGAGACCCAGTACTTC
once,TRBJ2-7,TRBD1,TRBV6-5,CASSPGQGASYEQYF,TGTGCCAGCAGTCCTGGACAGGGGGCTTCCTACGAGCAGTACTTC
-,TRBJ1-4,-,TRBV2,CASSVERTPGGKEKLFF,TGTGCCAGCAGTGTCGAACGAACCCCCGGGGGGAAGGAAAAACTGTTTTTT
-,TRBJ1-2,TRBD1,TRBV6-5,CASRGTGNNYGYTF,TGTGCCAGCAGAGGGACAGGGAACAACTATGGCTACACCTTC
-,TRBJ1-5,-,TRBV21-1,CASSKRPTGVVNQPQHF,TGTGCCAGCAGCAAAAGGCCCACAGGGGTCGTCAATCAGCCCCAGCATTTT
once,TRBJ2-7,-,TRBV18,CASSPGTQVMAEQYF,TGTGCCAGCTCACCAGGGACACAGGTTATGGCCGAGCAGTACTTC
-,TRBJ2-3,TRBD1,TRBV10-1,CASSESQTGSTDTQYF,TGCGCCAGCAGTGAGTCACAGACAGGGAGCACAGATACGCAGTATTTT
-,TRBJ2-6,TRBD1,TRBV7-8,CASSARPGQDFSSGANVLTF,TGTGCCAGCAGCGCCAGGCCGGGACAGGATTTTAGCTCTGGGGCCAACGTCCTGACTTTC
-,TRBJ1-1,-,TRBV4-2,CASSQEKTVNTEAFF,TGTGCCAGCAGCCAAGAGAAGACAGTGAACACTGAAGCTTTCTTT
-,TRBJ1-3,-,TRBV30,CAWSEQGVGVGNTIYF,TGTGCCTGGAGTGAACAGGGAGTTGGAGTAGGAAACACCATATATTTT
once,TRBJ2-1,TRBD2,TRBV5-1,CASSTGLAGGGEQFF,TGCGCCAGCAGCACCGGACTAGCGGGGGGAGGAGAGCAGTTCTTC
-,TRBJ1-5,TRBD1,TRBV6-5,CASSQDRGRNQPQHF,TGTGCCAGCAGTCAAGACAGGGGGCGCAATCAGCCCCAGCATTTT
few,TRBJ1-5,-,TRBV2,CASSDTRNQPQHF,TGTGCCAGCAGTGACACTAGAAATCAGCCCCAGCATTTT
-,TRBJ2-7,TRBD1,TRBV19,CASSIGQGAYEQYF,TGTGCCAGTAGTATTGGACAGGGGGCCTACGAGCAGTACTTC
-,TRBJ1-5,-,TRBV5-5,CASSNRMGSNQPQHF,TGTGCCAGCAGCAATCGCATGGGGAGCAATCAGCCCCAGCATTTT
-,TRBJ2-5,-,TRBV7-2,CASSFRETQYF,TGTGCCAGCAGCTTCAGGGAGACCCAGTACTTC
-,TRBJ1-5,-,TRBV10-3,CAISEEISQPQHF,TGTGCCATCAGTGAGGAGATATCCCAGCCCCAGCATTTT